These 25 T cell receptor beta chains were all obtained from the same sample, sequenced in a study of blood T cell repertoires in COVID-19. The repertoire was sequenced with immunoSEQ multiplex PCR; TCRdb's copy has only in-frame clones and lacks some. This repertoire shows about 170,000 clones, roughly 86% found once; its top ten account for about 2.5%. Sequencing used peripheral blood. The receptors originated from a woman older than 75 with COVID-19, enrolled during active disease.

J is TRBJ2-1 and V is TRBV7-9; TRBD2 aligns across 8 bases. CDR1 and CDR2 (germline): SEHNR, FQNEAQ (reference sequence). The CDR3 totals 17 residues. V lost 3 bases to trimming and J lost 9 bases; unmatched junction nucleotides: 16. CDR3 sequence (DNA): TGTGCCAGCAGCTTGGATACAGCGGGACTAGGATACGGTGAGCAGTTCTTC. Encoded protein: CASSLDTAGLGYGEQFF.

V is TRBV27 and J is TRBJ2-1, with 12 bases matching TRBD2. CDR1 MNHEY and CDR2 SMNVEV come from the germline V gene (reference sequence). Unmatched junction bases numbered 10, after V lost 7 bases and J lost 9 bases. The CDR3 covers 15 residues. The CDR3 spells CASNFRASGGGEQFF. The CDR3 nucleotides are TGTGCCAGCAATTTCCGGGCTAGCGGGGGGGGTGAGCAGTTCTTC.

V is TRBV18 and J is TRBJ2-3; maybe TRBD1 (5 bases). CDR1 and CDR2 (germline): KGHSH, LQKENI. The CDR3 contains 14 residues. V was pared by 3 bases and J by 2 bases, with 9 bases between. DNA for the CDR3: TGTGCCAGCTCACCCCGACAGCCCACAGATACGCAGTATTTT. As protein: CASSPRQPTDTQYF.

The chain joins TRBV7-9 to TRBJ2-1; TRBD2 matches at 10 bases. V was pared by 5 bases and J by 6 bases, with 7 bases of the junction left unmatched. The CDR3 length is 15 residues. Germline CDR1 and CDR2: SEHNR and FQNEAQ (reference sequence). CDR3 in DNA: TGTGCCAGCAGCGCGCTAGCGGGAGTCTCCAATGAGCAGTTCTTC. Protein product: CASSALAGVSNEQFF.

This clone was recorded only once. V gene TRBV3-1 (or the pseudogene TRBV3-2) combines with J gene TRBJ2-1, with 12 nucleotides matching TRBD2. Germline V gene data show CDR1 as LGHDT and CDR2 as YNNKEL (reference sequence). Losses at the gene ends were 0 bases for V and 7 bases for J; bases not matched to a gene: 13. This CDR3 is 19 amino acids long. The DNA for the CDR3 is TGTGCCAGCAGCCAAGATTTCTCCGGGACTAGCGGGCGAAGAAATGAGCAGTTCTTC. It codes for CASSQDFSGTSGRRNEQFF.

The gene calls are TRBV29-1 and TRBJ2-6, with TRBD1 as a possible D gene (6 bases). Trimming cost V 4 bases and J 0 bases, with 7 bases left between them. Germline lookup yields CDR1 SQVTM and CDR2 ANQGSEA. This CDR3 contains 14 residues. CDR3 amino acids: CSVGQDSGANVLTF. In DNA form, the CDR3 reads TGCAGCGTTGGACAGGACTCTGGGGCCAACGTCCTGACTTTC.

This chain connects TRBV19 to TRBJ1-4; 7 nucleotides agree with TRBD1. The CDR3 sequence is 14 residues long. J was trimmed by 0 bases and V by 6 bases; bases with no gene match: 1. Germline V gives CDR1 LNHDA, CDR2 SQIVND (reference sequence). The CDR3 DNA follows: TGTGCCAGTAGCGGGACAGCAACTAATGAAAAACTGTTTTTT. The encoded protein is CASSGTATNEKLFF.

The chain has TRBV19 and TRBJ2-2, with a tentative D call TRBD1 (5 bases). Germline CDR1 and CDR2: LNHDA and SQIVND (reference sequence). This CDR3 comprises 15 residues. The ends were cut back, 7 bases at V and 1 base at J, with 13 bases in the middle. The CDR3 DNA reads as TGTGCCAGTAAAGGTGTCAGGGAGAACACCGGGGAGCTGTTTTTT. Its protein is CASKGVRENTGELFF.

This chain's CDR3 is CASSLPGAQTQYF. The CDR3 DNA is TGCGCCAGCAGCTTACCGGGAGCGCAGACCCAGTACTTC. The chain has TRBV5-1 and TRBJ2-5, with D perhaps TRBD2 (6 bases). CDR3 size: 13 residues. V shed 2 bases and J shed 6 bases, with 11 bases lying between them. In germline, CDR1 is SGHRS, CDR2 YFSETQ.

The table lists this clone with a few counts. The CDR3 region has the DNA TGTGCCAGCACTACCGCGAACCAAGAGACCCAGTACTTC. Amino acid sequence: CASTTANQETQYF. The chain recombines TRBV25-1 with TRBJ2-5, with no clear D. Germline CDR1 MGHDK, CDR2 SYGVNS. The V gene lost 7 bases and the J gene lost 0 bases, with 9 bases spanning the gap. The CDR3 consists of 13 residues.

The chain has TRBV7-8 and TRBJ2-1; 11 nucleotides match TRBD1. V lost 4 bases and J lost 5; bases outside the gene matches: 7. Germline CDR1 SGHVS, CDR2 FQNEAQ. The CDR3 has 16 amino acids. The CDR3 protein is CASSSWTGGMDNEQFF. The CDR3 bases are TGTGCCAGCAGCTCCTGGACAGGGGGCATGGACAATGAGCAGTTCTTC.

The V and J genes are TRBV27 and TRBJ2-1, with a weak D call TRBD2 (5 bases). Trimming took 1 base from V and 4 from J, leaving 11 bases between them. Germline CDR1 MNHEY, CDR2 SMNVEV (reference sequence). This CDR3 is built from 15 residues. The chain's CDR3 is CASSLLGVAYNEQFF. CDR3 DNA sequence: TGTGCCAGCAGTTTATTGGGAGTCGCATACAATGAGCAGTTCTTC.

The chain couples TRBV5-4 to TRBJ1-2; TRBD1 matches 8 bases. Losses at the gene ends were 0 bases for V and 2 bases for J; bases not matched to a gene: 6. This CDR3 contains 16 residues. Germline assignment: CDR1 SGHNT and CDR2 YYREEE (reference sequence). In DNA form, the CDR3 reads TGTGCCAGCAGCTTGGGTCGGCAGGGGGCCAACTATGGCTACACCTTC. This translates into CASSLGRQGANYGYTF.

The rearrangement joins TRBV10-3 to TRBJ2-1, with 7 positions matching TRBD1. Germline trimming cut 2 bases from V and 8 bases from J; bases unmatched to any gene: 12. The CDR3 spans 16 residues. Germline CDR1 reads ENHRY; CDR2 reads SYGVKD. The CDR3 is CAISEPLGQKVDEQFF. The CDR3 region has the DNA TGTGCCATCAGTGAGCCTTTGGGACAGAAGGTGGATGAGCAGTTCTTC.

This clone has more than one count but fewer than ten. The chain links TRBV5-1 to TRBJ1-1, with 8 bases that match TRBD1. This CDR3 is 14 amino acids long. J gave up 4 bases and V 2 bases, and 4 bases lay outside the gene matches. The germline V gene encodes CDR1 SGHRS and CDR2 YFSETQ. The CDR3 region has the DNA TGCGCCAGCAGCTTCTCAGGGGGCGTCACTGAAGCTTTCTTT. This sequence encodes CASSFSGGVTEAFF.

The chain links TRBV11-2 to TRBJ2-1, with 8 bases lining up with TRBD2. This CDR3 is 17 amino acids long. Trimming cost V 3 bases and J 5 bases; bases outside gene matches: 12. The V gene's germline CDR1 is SGHAT and CDR2 FQNNGV. CDR3 sequence reads: CASSFPKAGGGDNEQFF. As DNA, the CDR3 is TGTGCCAGCAGCTTCCCCAAGGCGGGAGGAGGAGACAATGAGCAGTTCTTC. The variable domain in full, with the rest retrieved from reference TRBV11-2 and TRBJ2-1, is EAGVAQSPRYKIIEKRQSVAFWCNPISGHATLYWYQQILGQGPKLLIQFQNNGVVDDSQLPKDRFSAERLKGVDSTLKIQPAKLEDSAVYLCASSFPKAGGGDNEQFFGPGTRLTVL.

This rearrangement joins TRBV28 to TRBJ2-5, with D perhaps TRBD1 (5 bases). Trimming shortened V by 7 bases and J by 5 bases, and 20 bases separated the two germline ends. The CDR3 covers 15 residues. CDR1 is MDHEN, CDR2 SYDVKM, per germline. The CDR3 protein is CASTSSWGVGETQYF. The CDR3 nucleotides read TGTGCCAGCACCTCCTCTTGGGGCGTGGGGGAGACCCAGTACTTC.

The rearrangement uses TRBV2 and TRBJ1-2, with D perhaps TRBD1 (5 bases). The germline V and J ends were trimmed by 4 bases and 0 bases, with 12 bases remaining between them. This CDR3 has 15 residues. From germline, CDR1 is SNHLY and CDR2 FYNNEI. CDR3 region: CASSVGGTANYGYTF. The CDR3 DNA follows: TGTGCCAGCAGTGTAGGAGGGACGGCTAACTATGGCTACACCTTC.

The rearrangement uses TRBV10-3 and TRBJ2-2, with no clear D. The CDR3 spans 12 residues. V was shortened by 4 bases and J by 6 bases, with 6 bases between the two germline ends. CDR1 is ENHRY, CDR2 SYGVKD, per germline. CDR3 sequence reads: CAISGAAGELFF. In DNA, the CDR3 is TGTGCCATCAGTGGGGCAGCCGGGGAGCTGTTTTTT.

The V gene is TRBV2, the J gene TRBJ2-4; the match to TRBD2 covers 7 bases. Per germline, CDR1 SNHLY and CDR2 FYNNEI. The CDR3 totals 15 residues. V was clipped by 4 bases and J by 6 bases; unmatched bases: 9. This CDR3 reads CASSVKAGLGNIQYF. The CDR3 region has the DNA TGTGCCAGCAGTGTGAAAGCGGGACTTGGAAACATTCAGTACTTC.

In DNA, the CDR3 is TGTGCCAGCAGCTCTGGACTAGCGGAGCAAGAGACCCAGTACTTC. This translates into CASSSGLAEQETQYF. V is TRBV5-4 and J is TRBJ2-5; 10 positions agree with TRBD2. The germline V gene encodes CDR1 SGHNT and CDR2 YYREEE (reference sequence). The CDR3 spans 15 residues. The V gene end was trimmed by 3 bases and the J gene end by 2 bases; junction bases not matched to a gene: 4.

This sequence joins TRBV19 and TRBJ1-1, with D unclear. Per germline, CDR1 LNHDA and CDR2 SQIVND (reference sequence). This CDR3 comprises 14 residues. V was cut by 7 bases and J by 3 bases, with 15 bases left in between. The chain's CDR3 is CASTEPARDTEAFF. DNA for the CDR3: TGTGCCAGTACCGAACCGGCGCGGGACACTGAAGCTTTCTTT. Filled out from reference TRBV19 and TRBJ1-1, the complete variable domain reads DGGITQSPKYLFRKEGQNVTLSCEQNLNHDAMYWYRQDPGQGLRLIYYSQIVNDFQKGDIAEGYSVSREKKESFPLTVTSAQKNPTAFYLCASTEPARDTEAFFGQGTRLTVV.

As DNA, the CDR3 is TGTGCCAGCGTGTCTGGGGGGGCGGTAGATACGCAGTATTTT. This codes for CASVSGGAVDTQYF. J is TRBJ2-3 and V is TRBV6-5; a weak D match, TRBD2 (7 bases). Trimming cost V 8 bases and J 5 bases, with 17 bases left between them. The CDR3 is made up of 14 amino acids. CDR1 is MNHEY and CDR2 is SVGAGI in the germline V gene.

V and J are TRBV5-4 and TRBJ2-5, with D unclear. The CDR3 sequence is 14 residues long. The V gene lost 0 bases and the J gene lost 1 base, with 7 bases spanning the gap. Germline CDR1 SGHNT, CDR2 YYREEE (reference sequence). Written as DNA, the CDR3 is TGTGCCAGCAGCTTGGGTACCGGCCAAGAGACCCAGTACTTC. Translating it yields CASSLGTGQETQYF.

This chain uses TRBV19 with TRBJ1-2; 8 bases agree with TRBD1. CDR1 is LNHDA and CDR2 is SQIVND in the germline V gene (reference sequence). This CDR3 spans 15 amino acids. Trimming at V came to 5 bases and at J to 7 bases, leaving 12 bases not matched to a gene. CDR3 nucleotides: TGTGCCAGTAGTCCTCGCCCGACAGGGGTCGGTGGCTACACCTTC. Amino acid sequence: CASSPRPTGVGGYTF.